Below are 31 T cell receptor beta chains sequenced from a single sample in a study of Graves' ophthalmopathy and Graves' hyperthyroidism. RNA transcripts were the source from which TCR beta CDR3 regions were amplified. RT-PCR with HTBI primers came first, then second-round multiplex PCR. TCRdb analysed the multiplex PCR reads with MiXCR anew, one entry per CDR3 protein. The table lists around 340,000 distinct CDR3 sequences, roughly a sixth of them singletons. The sequencing input was peripheral blood. Receptors were obtained from an adult man with Graves' ophthalmopathy.

The sample holds many counts of this clonotype. This rearrangement joins TRBV6-5 to TRBJ2-7, with 11 bases matching TRBD2. Trimming removed 6 bases from V and 3 bases from J; junction bases left unmatched: 7. Germline V gives CDR1 MNHEY, CDR2 SVGAGI. The CDR3 covers 15 residues. The CDR3 nucleotides read TGTGCCAGCAGCCCACCGACTAGCGGGGACTACGAGCAGTACTTC. Its translation: CASSPPTSGDYEQYF.

This chain joins TRBV28 and TRBJ2-7, with TRBD2 matching 7 bases. Germline V gene data show CDR1 as MDHEN and CDR2 as SYDVKM. V lost 3 bases to trimming and J lost 2 bases; unmatched junction nucleotides: 7. The CDR3 runs to 15 residues. Here the CDR3 DNA reads TGTGCCAGCAGTTTGGTAGCGGGCATTGCCTACGAGCAGTACTTC. Its translation: CASSLVAGIAYEQYF.

This clonotype has at least ten counts. J is TRBJ1-2 and V is TRBV6-4, with 8 bases identical to TRBD1. The CDR3 covers 13 residues. Trimming cost V 5 bases and J 7 bases; bases outside gene matches: 6. The V gene's germline CDR1 is MRHNA and CDR2 SNTAGT. CDR3 protein: CASSFAGGSGYTF. DNA for the CDR3: TGTGCCAGCAGTTTCGCAGGGGGCTCTGGCTACACCTTC.

This clonotype showed up many times. V is TRBV11-2 and J is TRBJ1-1; 7 bases are a match to TRBD1. This CDR3 is built from 15 residues. V was pared by 5 bases and J by 0 bases, with 6 bases of the junction left unmatched. CDR1 and CDR2 from the germline V gene are SGHAT and FQNNGV. CDR3 sequence: CASSQTGTMNTEAFF. The CDR3 coding sequence is TGTGCCAGCAGCCAGACAGGGACGATGAACACTGAAGCTTTCTTT. Combining the CDR3 with reference TRBV11-2 and TRBJ1-1 gives the whole variable domain EAGVAQSPRYKIIEKRQSVAFWCNPISGHATLYWYQQILGQGPKLLIQFQNNGVVDDSQLPKDRFSAERLKGVDSTLKIQPAKLEDSAVYLCASSQTGTMNTEAFFGQGTRLTVV.

This clonotype was recorded many times. The rearrangement joins TRBV4-1 to TRBJ2-7; D is undetermined. Germline CDR1 is MGHRA and CDR2 is YSYEKL. CDR3 length equals 13 residues. Trimming stripped 2 bases from V and 4 bases from J, with 9 bases between. This CDR3 is CASSQRESYEQYF. The CDR3 nucleotides are TGCGCCAGCAGCCAAAGGGAAAGTTACGAGCAGTACTTC.

This clonotype was observed at least ten times. V and J are TRBV12-3 or TRBV12-4 and TRBJ1-2; TRBD1 might be the D (5 bases). The CDR3 contains 15 residues. Trimming pared 4 bases from V and 5 bases from J, leaving 17 bases between. CDR3 sequence: CASSSNRDRGYGYTF. In DNA form, the CDR3 reads TGTGCCAGCAGTTCAAACCGGGACCGGGGATATGGCTACACCTTC.

This clonotype was detected many times. The chain uses TRBV4-2 and TRBJ2-7; 10 positions match TRBD1. CDR1 is LGHNA, CDR2 YNFKEQ, per germline. This CDR3 comprises 16 residues. Trimming at V came to 3 bases and at J to 1 base, leaving 6 bases not matched to a gene. This chain's CDR3 is CASSQHPGQGSYEQYF. CDR3 nucleotides: TGTGCCAGCAGCCAGCACCCGGGACAGGGGTCCTACGAGCAGTACTTC.

This clonotype was recorded at least ten times. The chain employs TRBV28 and TRBJ2-6, with 10 bases that match TRBD1. Trimming removed 10 bases from V and 2 bases from J; junction bases left unmatched: 5. The CDR3 covers 15 residues. Germline CDR1 is MDHEN and CDR2 is SYDVKM. CDR3 sequence reads: CATSDRGPGANVLTF. CDR3 bases: TGTGCCACCTCAGACAGGGGGCCTGGGGCCAACGTCCTGACTTTC.

This clonotype was counted ten times or more. The V gene is TRBV28, the J gene TRBJ2-7; D is possibly TRBD1 (6 bases). Trimming cost V 9 bases and J 2 bases, with 23 bases left between them. Germline V lookup: CDR1 MDHEN, CDR2 SYDVKM. The CDR3 consists of 16 residues. The CDR3 DNA follows: TGTGCCAGTAAGAGTATAAGTACAGGGAAAACCTACGAGCAGTACTTC. It specifies CASKSISTGKTYEQYF.

This clonotype was observed at least ten times. The chain joins TRBV6-2 or TRBV6-3 to TRBJ1-3; D is unresolved. CDR3 length: 14 amino acids. The V gene lost 8 bases and the J gene lost 2 bases, with 13 bases spanning the gap. Germline V gene lookup returns CDR1 MNHEY and CDR2 SVGEGT. The CDR3 here is CASLADSTGNTIYF. The DNA for the CDR3 is TGTGCCAGCCTGGCGGACTCTACTGGAAACACCATATATTTT.

The chain combines TRBV20-1 with TRBJ1-2; D remains unclear. The CDR3 is made up of 12 amino acids. V dropped 0 bases and J dropped 8 bases, with 10 bases sitting between them. Germline CDR1 reads DFQATT; CDR2 reads SNEGSKA (reference sequence). The CDR3 DNA is TGCAGTGCTAGAGATCAAATGGGAGGCTACACCTTC. Protein sequence: CSARDQMGGYTF.

This clonotype was detected ten times or more. The V and J genes are TRBV7-2 and TRBJ2-5, with D tentatively TRBD1 or TRBD2 (5 bases each). Per germline, CDR1 SGHTA and CDR2 FQGNSA. Trimming stripped 5 bases from V and 4 bases from J, with 20 bases between. The CDR3 covers 16 residues. This chain's CDR3 is CASSPRVGVSAETQYF. The CDR3, as DNA: TGTGCCAGCAGCCCCCGAGTGGGGGTTTCGGCAGAGACCCAGTACTTC.

This clonotype was counted ten times or more. The rearrangement links TRBV5-1 to TRBJ1-2; 7 bases match TRBD1. The CDR3 runs to 14 residues. The trim removed 5 bases at V and 5 bases at J, leaving 9 bases unmatched. Germline V gene lookup returns CDR1 SGHRS and CDR2 YFSETQ. This CDR3 reads CASRRGDREYGYTF. The CDR3 nucleotides are TGCGCCAGCAGGAGGGGCGACAGGGAGTATGGCTACACCTTC.

There are a few counts of this clonotype. CDR3 nucleotides: TGTGCCAGCAGTTTTGTGCAGGGAGGCACTGAAGCTTTCTTT. Its translation: CASSFVQGGTEAFF. This sequence joins TRBV12-3 or TRBV12-4 and TRBJ1-1; possibly TRBD1 for D (5 bases). V lost 3 bases and J 4 bases, leaving 12 bases between the germline ends. The CDR3 is made up of 14 amino acids.

This clonotype showed up many times. The gene calls are TRBV5-1 and TRBJ2-7, with 9 bases matching TRBD2. V was pared by 5 bases and J by 6 bases, with 12 bases of the junction left unmatched. CDR1 is SGHRS, CDR2 YFSETQ, per germline. The CDR3 has 15 residues. The CDR3 bases are TGCGCCAGCAGAAGAGGACTAGCGAGGTTGAGCGAGCAGTACTTC. Its protein is CASRRGLARLSEQYF.

This clonotype was seen many times. This rearrangement joins TRBV6-2 or TRBV6-3 to TRBJ1-6; D uncertain. Trimming took 0 bases from V and 7 from J, leaving 4 bases between them. CDR1 is MNHEY, CDR2 SVGEGT, per germline. CDR3 length: 13 residues. The CDR3 region has the DNA TGTGCCAGCAGTTACTCCAGGAATTCACCCCTCCACTTT. Its translation: CASSYSRNSPLHF.

This clonotype was seen at least ten times. This chain uses TRBV5-1 with TRBJ2-7; 8 bases fit TRBD2. The CDR3 runs to 14 residues. From germline, CDR1 is SGHRS and CDR2 YFSETQ. Trimming at V came to 4 bases and at J to 7 bases, leaving 10 bases not matched to a gene. CDR3 loop: CASSTSGLDSEQYF. The CDR3 DNA sequence: TGCGCCAGCAGCACCTCGGGACTAGATAGTGAGCAGTACTTC.

This clonotype was detected ten times or more. V is TRBV7-2 and J is TRBJ2-5; D is undetermined. Germline V gene data show CDR1 as SGHTA and CDR2 as FQGNSA. V lost 5 bases and J lost 3, with 4 bases in between. This CDR3 contains 11 residues. In DNA form, the CDR3 reads TGTGCCAGCAGCATAAAAGAGACCCAGTACTTC. Translated: CASSIKETQYF. Variable domain in full (rest from reference TRBV7-2 and TRBJ2-5): GAGVSQSPSNKVTEKGKDVELRCDPISGHTALYWYRQSLGQGLEFLIYFQGNSAPDKSGLPSDRFSAERTGGSVSTLTIQRTQQEDSAVYLCASSIKETQYFGPGTRLLVL.

This clonotype was recorded at least ten times. The chain links TRBV9 to TRBJ1-6, with TRBD1 identical over 9 bases. The CDR3 is 17 amino acids. V dropped 0 bases and J dropped 7; count of bases not matched to a gene: 8. The germline V gene encodes CDR1 SGDLS and CDR2 YYNGEE. The CDR3 bases are TGTGCCAGCAGCGTAGAGGTATGGACAGGGGAGAATTCACCCCTCCACTTT. Encoded protein: CASSVEVWTGENSPLHF.

This clonotype was counted ten times or more. The genes are TRBV6-5 and TRBJ2-2; D possibly corresponds to TRBD1 (6 bases). V was cut by 0 bases and J by 3 bases, with 11 bases left in between. Germline loops: CDR1 MNHEY, CDR2 SVGAGI. The CDR3 is made up of 16 amino acids. CDR3 sequence (DNA): TGTGCCAGCAGTTACTCATCAGGGGTTTACACCGGGGAGCTGTTTTTT. This gives the protein CASSYSSGVYTGELFF.

This clonotype came up many times. The V and J genes are TRBV2 and TRBJ1-2; weak D call: TRBD1 (6 bases). The length of the CDR3 is 14 residues. Germline-derived CDR1 and CDR2 are SNHLY and FYNNEI. V lost 4 bases and J 5 bases, leaving 14 bases between the germline ends. The CDR3 here is CASSVLDSLYGYTF. The DNA of the CDR3 is TGTGCCAGCAGTGTATTGGACAGTTTATATGGCTACACCTTC.

The chain carries TRBV25-1 and TRBJ2-5; the match to TRBD2 covers 10 bases. The CDR3 runs 17 residues. V shed 7 bases, J shed 5 bases, and the junction held 16 bases outside the gene matches. Germline loops: CDR1 MGHDK, CDR2 SYGVNS. CDR3 coding DNA: TGTGCCAGCACCAGACTAGCGGGTGGTGGGGCAGGTGAGACCCAGTACTTC. This codes for CASTRLAGGGAGETQYF.

This clonotype was recorded many times. The chain has TRBV7-2 and TRBJ1-1; D unclear. Germline-derived CDR1 and CDR2 are SGHTA and FQGNSA. The length of the CDR3 is 13 residues. Deletions cut 3 bases from V and 0 bases from J, with 5 bases between. Here the CDR3 DNA reads TGTGCCAGCAGCTTTTTGGTGAACACTGAAGCTTTCTTT. Translation: CASSFLVNTEAFF.

This clonotype was observed at least ten times. The V call is TRBV20-1, the J call TRBJ2-7; 14 bases are shared with TRBD2. V shed 3 bases and J 6 bases; nucleotides not matched to a gene: 4. The CDR3 contains 14 residues. CDR1 DFQATT and CDR2 SNEGSKA come from the germline V gene (reference sequence). The CDR3 DNA reads TGCAGTGCTAGGCCGGGACTAGCGGGAGCCGAGCAGTACTTC. Translated: CSARPGLAGAEQYF.

This clonotype has a count of ten or more. DNA of the CDR3: TGTGCCAGCAGTCCGGACAGGGTCAACTGGGGCTACACCTTC. Translating gives CASSPDRVNWGYTF. The chain carries TRBV6-5 and TRBJ1-2, with 8 bases aligning to TRBD1. This CDR3 contains 14 residues. V lost 5 bases and J lost 8; bases outside the gene matches: 10. Germline V CDR1 and CDR2: MNHEY, SVGAGI.

Turning to this clonotype: A read error may explain this, as a much larger clone is one base away. J is TRBJ1-6 and V is TRBV4-1; TRBD1 matches 7 bases. CDR3 size: 16 residues. Germline V lookup: CDR1 MGHRA, CDR2 YSYEKL. V gave up 4 bases and J gave up 8 bases; unmatched junction bases: 11. CDR3 amino acids: CASSPPCRDRYSPLHF. DNA for the CDR3: TGCGCCAGCAGCCCGCCGTGCCGGGACAGATATTCACCCCTCCACTTT.

This clonotype was seen many times. This chain joins TRBV5-1 and TRBJ1-2, with a weak D call TRBD1 (5 bases). Germline V gives CDR1 SGHRS, CDR2 YFSETQ. The germline V and J ends were trimmed by 5 bases and 3 bases, with 14 bases remaining between them. The CDR3 has 14 residues. CDR3 coding DNA: TGCGCCAGCAGTTCCGGGGCTTCTTACTATGGCTACACCTTC. It codes for CASSSGASYYGYTF.

This clonotype was counted at least ten times. This rearrangement joins TRBV11-1 to TRBJ2-5, with TRBD2 matching over 9 bases. Germline-derived CDR1 and CDR2 are SGHAT and FQDESV (reference sequence). The CDR3 extends over 16 amino acids. V gave up 2 bases and J gave up 5 bases; unmatched junction bases: 9. The CDR3, as DNA: TGTGCCAGCAGCTTACGGAAAAGCGGGAGGTCGGAGACCCAGTACTTC. Translating it yields CASSLRKSGRSETQYF.

As to this clonotype: A single base separates this from a much larger clone, so it may be a read error. CDR3 loop: CASSFSSVTGELFF. DNA of the CDR3: TGTGCCAGCAGTTTCAGTAGCGTCACCGGGGAGCTGTTTTTT. The rearrangement links TRBV12-3 or TRBV12-4 to TRBJ2-2; D possibly corresponds to TRBD2 (5 bases). The CDR3 runs 14 residues. The V end lost 3 bases, the J end lost 4 bases, and 9 bases lay between the germline ends.

This clonotype was picked up many times. V usage is TRBV6-5 and J usage is TRBJ2-7, with D perhaps TRBD1 (5 bases). Germline V gene data show CDR1 as MNHEY and CDR2 as SVGAGI. This CDR3 spans 14 amino acids. The V end was cut by 3 bases, the J end by 0 bases, with 9 bases between. This CDR3 is CASSYQTASYEQYF. In nucleotides, the CDR3 is TGTGCCAGCAGTTATCAGACAGCCTCCTACGAGCAGTACTTC.

This chain uses TRBV30 with TRBJ1-1; D is unresolved. Per germline, CDR1 GTSNPN and CDR2 SVGIG (reference sequence). The CDR3 contains 13 residues. V dropped 5 bases and J dropped 1 base, with 11 bases sitting between them. The CDR3 sequence is CAWDPRSNTEAFF. CDR3 DNA: TGTGCCTGGGACCCAAGGTCGAACACTGAAGCTTTCTTT.